These T cell receptor beta chains were read from a single sample in a study of blood T cells in healthy people across ages. TCRdb fed the 5' RACE reads into MiXCR, producing one record per CDR3 protein. This table holds roughly 790,000 distinct CDR3 sequences, 43% found once. The sequenced sample was blood. Receptors originate from a woman aged 60 to 75 in good health. Each CDR3 is given without its conserved first and last residue.

v_call: TRBV27; cdr3_aa: ASSLWAGRGPEAF
v_call: TRBV29-1; cdr3_aa: SVASLAGGTDTQY
v_call: TRBV30; cdr3_aa: AWTSVQAYGYT
v_call: TRBV6-5; cdr3_aa: ASSYSGQGNIQY
v_call: TRBV6-2/TRBV6-3; cdr3_aa: ACSSRTSGGIAKNIQY
v_call: TRBV3-1; cdr3_aa: ASSPLPGNEQF
v_call: TRBV2; cdr3_aa: ASSENEQY
v_call: TRBV9; cdr3_aa: ASSMTGGDQPQH
v_call: TRBV5-6; cdr3_aa: ASSFLARERVTEAF
v_call: TRBV6-2/TRBV6-3; cdr3_aa: ASSYAGTNQPQH
v_call: TRBV6-5; cdr3_aa: ASRPSRSSYNEQF
v_call: TRBV5-1; cdr3_aa: ASSLSGTGRINEQF
v_call: TRBV24-1; cdr3_aa: ATSEGQAIGTDTQY
v_call: TRBV25-1; cdr3_aa: ASSEWGRAYEQY
v_call: TRBV20-1; cdr3_aa: SARQMDRDQPQH
v_call: TRBV2; cdr3_aa: ASLRTVSGELF
v_call: TRBV6-2/TRBV6-3; cdr3_aa: ASSYVLTSGGETQY
v_call: TRBV12-5; cdr3_aa: ASGSGTQGVYEQY
v_call: TRBV7-8; cdr3_aa: ASSLERSSYEQY
v_call: TRBV2; cdr3_aa: ASSEQQGALGYT
v_call: TRBV30; cdr3_aa: AWIGRGGGEQY
v_call: TRBV20-1; cdr3_aa: SADRREGYT
v_call: TRBV11-2; cdr3_aa: ASSLASAGTYEQY
v_call: TRBV20-1; cdr3_aa: SADPGQGTEAF
v_call: TRBV7-3; cdr3_aa: ASSSRGGYGYT
v_call: TRBV20-1; cdr3_aa: SAEAGEKLFFGSGTLH
v_call: TRBV7-8; cdr3_aa: ASSLADGQPQH
v_call: TRBV25-1; cdr3_aa: ASSDLDGSYEQY
v_call: TRBV28; cdr3_aa: ASSPPNNAENNEQY
v_call: TRBV7-9; cdr3_aa: ASSRTGVEKGYT